Listed here are 10 T cell receptor beta chains from one sample, sequenced in a study of T cell responses to AZD1222 COVID-19 vaccine. Sequencing used immunoSEQ multiplex PCR; TCRdb keeps in-frame clones, though not all of them. The sample has some 200,000 clones; approximately 89% are singletons. The source material was peripheral blood, sampled 28 days after the second AZD1222 dose. The receptors here all came from an adult who received the AZD1222 COVID-19 vaccine.

The chain employs TRBV5-1 and TRBJ2-5; possible D gene TRBD2, 5 bases. The V gene lost 7 bases and the J gene lost 2 bases, with 39 bases spanning the gap. The germline V gene encodes CDR1 SGHRS and CDR2 YFSETQ. CDR3 size: 22 residues. The CDR3 DNA reads TGCGCCAGCCCAAGGACGGGGTTGGCTACCATGAAACGGATTTCGGGGCAAGAGACCCAGTACTTC. Translating gives CASPRTGLATMKRISGQETQYF. The variable domain in full, completed from reference TRBV5-1 and TRBJ2-5, reads KAGVTQTPRYLIKTRGQQVTLSCSPISGHRSVSWYQQTPGQGLQFLFEYFSETQRNKGNFPGRFSGRQFSNSRSEMNVSTLELGDSALYLCASPRTGLATMKRISGQETQYFGPGTRLLVL.

This clone was seen once. The chain is built from TRBV28 and TRBJ1-1, with D unclear. CDR3 length: 11 amino acids. Germline lookup yields CDR1 MDHEN and CDR2 SYDVKM. V was pared by 8 bases and J by 4 bases, with 8 bases between. The DNA of the CDR3 is TGTGCCAGCCTCGGAGGCACTGAAGCTTTCTTT. It encodes CASLGGTEAFF.

CDR3 protein: CASSYSAVGGNTIYF. The CDR3, as DNA: TGTGCCAGCAGTTACTCCGCAGTGGGAGGAAACACCATATATTTT. The chain links TRBV6-5 to TRBJ1-3; D call uncertain. V was pared by 0 bases and J by 4 bases, with 10 bases between. Germline CDR1 is MNHEY and CDR2 is SVGAGI. The CDR3 loop spans 15 amino acids.

The chain uses TRBV27 and TRBJ2-1; 7 bases map to TRBD2. The length of the CDR3 is 18 residues. Germline V gene sequence: CDR1 MNHEY, CDR2 SMNVEV (reference sequence). V trimming: 6 bases; J trimming: 1 base; junction bases outside the gene matches: 15. The CDR3 DNA reads TGTGCCAGCAGGACCACACTAGCGTACAATTATTCCTACAATGAGCAGTTCTTC. Its protein is CASRTTLAYNYSYNEQFF.

This chain connects TRBV2 to TRBJ1-6; TRBD1 is a possible D gene (5 bases). CDR3 length: 14 residues. Germline V gene sequence: CDR1 SNHLY, CDR2 FYNNEI. The ends were cut back, 8 bases at V and 0 bases at J, with 8 bases in the middle. CDR3: CASVDSSYNSPLHF. The CDR3 DNA reads as TGTGCCAGCGTAGACAGCTCCTATAATTCACCCCTCCACTTT.

This clone was found once. The chain uses TRBV27 and TRBJ2-4, with D possibly TRBD2 on 6 matching bases. Germline V gives CDR1 MNHEY, CDR2 SMNVEV (reference sequence). CDR3 length: 17 amino acids. V was clipped by 6 bases and J by 0 bases, with 18 bases between them. Here the CDR3 reads CASRPGWGDAAKNIQYF. As DNA, the CDR3 is TGTGCCAGCAGGCCGGGTTGGGGGGACGCAGCCAAAAACATTCAGTACTTC.

V usage is TRBV5-5 and J usage is TRBJ1-1; D is unresolved. V shed 6 bases and J shed 1 base, with 16 bases lying between them. The CDR3 runs to 15 residues. The germline V gene encodes CDR1 SGHKS and CDR2 YYEKEE (reference sequence). The CDR3 reads CASTNLVRGNTEAFF. CDR3 in DNA: TGTGCCAGCACCAATTTGGTCCGCGGGAACACTGAAGCTTTCTTT.

V gene TRBV30 combines with J gene TRBJ2-7, with TRBD1 identical over 9 bases. In germline, CDR1 is GTSNPN, CDR2 SVGIG (reference sequence). V dropped 8 bases and J dropped 3; count of bases not matched to a gene: 14. The CDR3 spans 15 residues. This CDR3 is CAGKRGQGPLYEQYF. The CDR3 coding sequence is TGTGCCGGCAAAAGGGGACAGGGCCCCCTCTACGAGCAGTACTTC.

The chain is built from TRBV15 and TRBJ1-2; no definite D call. This CDR3 contains 14 residues. Germline-derived CDR1 and CDR2 are LNHNV and YYDKDF (reference sequence). The V end was cut by 4 bases, the J end by 7 bases, with 16 bases between. As DNA, the CDR3 is TGTGCCACCAGCAAAGTAGGGCGCGGGAGTGGCTACACCTTC. It specifies CATSKVGRGSGYTF.

This clone occurred once. V is TRBV5-4 and J is TRBJ1-1; D is possibly TRBD1 (5 bases). The CDR3 loop spans 14 amino acids. Trimming pared 0 bases from V and 4 bases from J, leaving 10 bases between. The germline gives CDR1 SGHNT, CDR2 YYREEE (reference sequence). CDR3 sequence reads: CASSLERGATEAFF. In DNA, the CDR3 is TGTGCCAGCAGCTTGGAGCGCGGGGCCACTGAAGCTTTCTTT.